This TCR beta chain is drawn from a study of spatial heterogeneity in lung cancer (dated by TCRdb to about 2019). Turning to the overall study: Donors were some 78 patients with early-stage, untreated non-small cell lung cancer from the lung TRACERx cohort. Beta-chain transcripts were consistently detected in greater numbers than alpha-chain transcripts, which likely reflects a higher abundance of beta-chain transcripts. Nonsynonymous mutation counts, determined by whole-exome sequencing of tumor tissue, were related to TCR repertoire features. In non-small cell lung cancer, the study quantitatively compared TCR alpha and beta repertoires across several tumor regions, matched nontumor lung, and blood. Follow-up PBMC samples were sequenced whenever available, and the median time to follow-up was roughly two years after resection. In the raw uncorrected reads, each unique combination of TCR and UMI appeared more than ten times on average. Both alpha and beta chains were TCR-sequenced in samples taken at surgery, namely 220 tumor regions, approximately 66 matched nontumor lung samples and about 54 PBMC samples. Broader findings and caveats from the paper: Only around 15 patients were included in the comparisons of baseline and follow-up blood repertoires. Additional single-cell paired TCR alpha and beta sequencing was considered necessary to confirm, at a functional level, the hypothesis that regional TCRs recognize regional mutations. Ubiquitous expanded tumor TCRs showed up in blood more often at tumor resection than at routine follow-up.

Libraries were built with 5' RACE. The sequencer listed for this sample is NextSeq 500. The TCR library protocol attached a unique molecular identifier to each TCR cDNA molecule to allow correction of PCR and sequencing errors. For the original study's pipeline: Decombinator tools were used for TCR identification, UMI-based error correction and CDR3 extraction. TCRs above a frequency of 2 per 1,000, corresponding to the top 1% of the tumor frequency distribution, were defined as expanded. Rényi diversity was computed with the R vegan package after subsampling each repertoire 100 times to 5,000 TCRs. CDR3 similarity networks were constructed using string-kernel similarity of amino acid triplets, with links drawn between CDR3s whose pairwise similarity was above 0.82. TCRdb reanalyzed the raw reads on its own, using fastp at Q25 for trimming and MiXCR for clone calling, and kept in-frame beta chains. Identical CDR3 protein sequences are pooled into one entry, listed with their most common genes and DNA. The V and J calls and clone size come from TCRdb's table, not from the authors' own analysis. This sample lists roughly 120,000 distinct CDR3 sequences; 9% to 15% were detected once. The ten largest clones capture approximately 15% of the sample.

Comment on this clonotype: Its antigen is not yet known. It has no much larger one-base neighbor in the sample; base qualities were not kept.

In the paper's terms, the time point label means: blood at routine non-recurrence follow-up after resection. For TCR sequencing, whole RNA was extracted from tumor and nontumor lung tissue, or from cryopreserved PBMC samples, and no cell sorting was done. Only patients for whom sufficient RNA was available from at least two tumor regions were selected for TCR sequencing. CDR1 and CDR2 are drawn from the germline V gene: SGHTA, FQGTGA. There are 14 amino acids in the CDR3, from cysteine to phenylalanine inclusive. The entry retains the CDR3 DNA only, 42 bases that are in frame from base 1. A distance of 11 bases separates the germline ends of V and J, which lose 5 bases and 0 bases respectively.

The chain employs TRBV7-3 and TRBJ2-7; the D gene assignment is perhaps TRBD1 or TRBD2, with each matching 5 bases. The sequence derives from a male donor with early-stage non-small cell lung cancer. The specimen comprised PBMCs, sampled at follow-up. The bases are TGTGCCAGCAGCCTTAAGGGGAGCTCCTACGAGCAGTACTTC. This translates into CASSLKGSSYEQYF.